This T cell receptor (beta chain) comes out of a study of T cells of healthy individuals. Between the trimmed V and J ends, which lost 6 bases and 10 bases, there was a span of 16 bases. This CDR3 region has 13 residues. TCRdb re-called the 5' RACE reads through MiXCR, storing one row per CDR3 protein. This sample has about 96,000 distinct CDR3 sequences, with approximately 15% found just once. The TCR comes from a human donor in good health. The rearrangement joins TRBV12-3 or TRBV12-4 to TRBJ2-1; no definite D call. The DNA of the CDR3 is TGTGCCAGCAGCTTTGACGGGTTTGGGGAGCAGTTCTTC. It yields the protein CASSFDGFGEQFF.